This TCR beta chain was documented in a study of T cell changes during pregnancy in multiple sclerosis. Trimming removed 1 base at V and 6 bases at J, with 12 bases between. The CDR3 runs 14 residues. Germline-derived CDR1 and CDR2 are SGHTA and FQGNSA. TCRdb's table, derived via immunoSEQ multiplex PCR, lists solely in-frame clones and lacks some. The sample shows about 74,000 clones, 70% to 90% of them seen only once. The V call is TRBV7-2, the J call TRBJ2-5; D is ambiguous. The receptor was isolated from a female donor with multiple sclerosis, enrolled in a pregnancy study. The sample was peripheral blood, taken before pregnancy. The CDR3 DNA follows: TGTGCCAGCAGCTTAGAGTGGTTAGAGAAGACCCAGTACTTC. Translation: CASSLEWLEKTQYF.